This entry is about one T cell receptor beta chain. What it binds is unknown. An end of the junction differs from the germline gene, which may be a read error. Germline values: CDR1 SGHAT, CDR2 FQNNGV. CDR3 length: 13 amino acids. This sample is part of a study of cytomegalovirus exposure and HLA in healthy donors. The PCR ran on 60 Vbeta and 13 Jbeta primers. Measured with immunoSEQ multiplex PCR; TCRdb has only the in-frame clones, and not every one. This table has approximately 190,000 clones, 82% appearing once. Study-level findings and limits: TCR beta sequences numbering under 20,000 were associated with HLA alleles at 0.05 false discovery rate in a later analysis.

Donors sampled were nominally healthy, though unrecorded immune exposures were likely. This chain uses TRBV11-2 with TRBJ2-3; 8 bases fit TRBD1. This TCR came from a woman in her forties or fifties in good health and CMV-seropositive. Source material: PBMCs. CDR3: CASSGQGKDTRYF. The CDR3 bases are TGTGCCAGCAGCGGACAGGGAAAAGATACGCGGTATTTT.